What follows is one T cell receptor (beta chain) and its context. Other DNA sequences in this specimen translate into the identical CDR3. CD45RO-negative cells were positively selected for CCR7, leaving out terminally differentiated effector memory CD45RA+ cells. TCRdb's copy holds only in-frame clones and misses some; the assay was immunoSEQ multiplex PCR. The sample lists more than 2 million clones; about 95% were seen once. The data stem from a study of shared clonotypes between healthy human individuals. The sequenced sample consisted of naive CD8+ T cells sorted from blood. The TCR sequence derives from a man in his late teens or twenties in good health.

The CDR3 reads CASSQGLPYEQYF. The CDR3 DNA sequence: TGCGCCAGCAGCCAAGGGCTACCCTACGAGCAGTACTTC. V is TRBV4-1 and J is TRBJ2-7; D is uncertain. Germline CDR1 reads MGHRA; CDR2 reads YSYEKL. The V end lost 1 base, the J end lost 2 bases, and 6 bases lay between the germline ends. This CDR3 spans 13 amino acids.